The entry below gives a single TCR beta chain sequence along with its context. Its target is not known. This specimen belongs to a study of T cell responses to AZD1222 COVID-19 vaccine. The study's findings and limits: Unmutated variant regions are reportedly the target of nearly half of TCRs that are spike-specific. Repertoire sampling occurred only after the peak T cell response. Among vaccine-associated CD4 TCRs, coverage spanned spike, with dominance at 160-218 and 743-854. White British ancestry dominated among donors, who included more females, and clonal diversity was possibly underestimated.

This CDR3 spans 12 amino acids. V was pared by 2 bases and J by 3 bases, with 5 bases between. Germline V gives CDR1 SGHDT, CDR2 YYEEEE. Profiling relied on immunoSEQ multiplex PCR, and the TCRdb table lists in-frame clones only, not all of them. The sample has about 140,000 clones, around 94% seen once. This specimen was peripheral blood, taken 28 days after the second AZD1222 dose. The sequence was obtained from an adult who received the AZD1222 COVID-19 vaccine. This chain uses TRBV5-6 with TRBJ1-1; D remains unclear. The CDR3 loop is CASSLLDTEAFF. CDR3 nucleotide sequence: TGTGCCAGCAGCTTATTGGACACTGAAGCTTTCTTT. Based on the CDR3 plus reference TRBV5-6 and TRBJ1-1, the full variable domain is DAGVTQSPTHLIKTRGQQVTLRCSPKSGHDTVSWYQQALGQGPQFIFQYYEEEERQRGNFPDRFSGHQFPNYSSELNVNALLLGDSALYLCASSLLDTEAFFGQGTRLTVV.